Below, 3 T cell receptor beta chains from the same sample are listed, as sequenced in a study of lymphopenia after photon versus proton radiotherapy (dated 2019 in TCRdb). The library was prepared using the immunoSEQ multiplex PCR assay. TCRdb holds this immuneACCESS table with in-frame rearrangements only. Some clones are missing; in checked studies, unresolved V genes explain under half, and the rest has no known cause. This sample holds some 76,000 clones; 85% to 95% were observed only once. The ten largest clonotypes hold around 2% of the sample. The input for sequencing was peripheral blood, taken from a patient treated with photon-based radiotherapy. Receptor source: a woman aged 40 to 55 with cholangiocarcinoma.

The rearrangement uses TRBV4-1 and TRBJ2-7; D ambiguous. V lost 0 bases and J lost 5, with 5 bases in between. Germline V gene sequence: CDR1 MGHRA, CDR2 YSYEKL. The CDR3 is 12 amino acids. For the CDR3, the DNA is TGCGCCAGCAGCCAAGACCGCAACGAGCAGTACTTC. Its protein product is CASSQDRNEQYF.

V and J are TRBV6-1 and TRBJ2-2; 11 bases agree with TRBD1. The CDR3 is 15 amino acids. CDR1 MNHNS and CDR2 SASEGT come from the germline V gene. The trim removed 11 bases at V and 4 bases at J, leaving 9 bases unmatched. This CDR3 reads CAGTDRGLGTGELFF. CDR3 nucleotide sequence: TGTGCCGGCACGGACAGGGGGCTTGGCACCGGGGAGCTGTTTTTT.

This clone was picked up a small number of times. For the CDR3, the DNA is TGTGCCAGCAGCTCCAGGGGTAGCAATCAGCCCCAGCATTTT. This gives the protein CASSSRGSNQPQHF. This chain joins TRBV7-2 and TRBJ1-5, with D possibly matching TRBD1 (6 bases). V dropped 4 bases and J dropped 0 bases, with 7 bases sitting between them. This CDR3 spans 14 amino acids. Germline CDR1 and CDR2: SGHTA and FQGNSA.